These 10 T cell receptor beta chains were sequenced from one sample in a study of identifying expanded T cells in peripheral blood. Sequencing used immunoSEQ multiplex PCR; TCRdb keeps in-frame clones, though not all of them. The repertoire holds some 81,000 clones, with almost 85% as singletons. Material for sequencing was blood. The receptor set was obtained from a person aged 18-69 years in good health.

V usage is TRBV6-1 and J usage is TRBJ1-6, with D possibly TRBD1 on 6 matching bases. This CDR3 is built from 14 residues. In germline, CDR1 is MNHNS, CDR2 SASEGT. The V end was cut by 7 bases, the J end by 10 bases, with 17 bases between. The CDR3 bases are TGTGCCAGCAACGGGGGCAGGGTAGACTCACCCCTCCACTTT. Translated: CASNGGRVDSPLHF.

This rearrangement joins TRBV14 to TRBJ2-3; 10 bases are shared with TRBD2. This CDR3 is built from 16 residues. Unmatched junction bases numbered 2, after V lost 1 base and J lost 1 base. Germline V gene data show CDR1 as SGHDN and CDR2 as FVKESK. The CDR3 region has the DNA TGTGCCAGCAGCCAAGCACTAGCGGGACGCACAGATACGCAGTATTTT. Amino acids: CASSQALAGRTDTQYF.

The CDR3 region has the DNA TGTGCCAGCTCACTGACCCGGGCTAGCGGCTTCACAGATACGCAGTATTTT. Encoded protein: CASSLTRASGFTDTQYF. The chain couples TRBV18 to TRBJ2-3, with TRBD2 identical over 7 bases. CDR3 length: 17 residues. Germline V gene data show CDR1 as KGHSH and CDR2 as LQKENI. Trimming cost V 4 bases and J 2 bases; bases outside gene matches: 12.

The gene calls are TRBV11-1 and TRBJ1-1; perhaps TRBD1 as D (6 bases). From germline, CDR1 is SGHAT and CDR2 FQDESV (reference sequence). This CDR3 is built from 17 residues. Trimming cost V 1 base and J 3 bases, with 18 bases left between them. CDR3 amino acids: CASSLGGRGSMDTEAFF. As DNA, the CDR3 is TGTGCCAGCAGCTTAGGTGGCAGGGGCAGTATGGACACTGAAGCTTTCTTT.

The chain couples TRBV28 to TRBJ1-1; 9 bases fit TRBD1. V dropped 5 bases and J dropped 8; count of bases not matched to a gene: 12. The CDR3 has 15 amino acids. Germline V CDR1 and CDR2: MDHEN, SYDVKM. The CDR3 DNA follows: TGTGCCAGCAGTCGGGACAGGGCGCGGCCCATCGAAGCTTTCTTT. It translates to CASSRDRARPIEAFF.

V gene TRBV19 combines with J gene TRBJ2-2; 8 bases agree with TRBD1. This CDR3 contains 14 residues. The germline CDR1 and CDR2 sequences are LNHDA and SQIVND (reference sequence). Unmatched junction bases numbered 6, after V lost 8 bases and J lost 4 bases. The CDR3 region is CASGETGGTGELFF. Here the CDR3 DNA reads TGTGCCAGTGGCGAAACAGGGGGCACCGGGGAGCTGTTTTTT.

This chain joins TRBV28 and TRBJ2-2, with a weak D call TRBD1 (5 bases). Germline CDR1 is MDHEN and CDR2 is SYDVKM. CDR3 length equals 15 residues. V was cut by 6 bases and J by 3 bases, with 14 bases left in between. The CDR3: CASSADTPYTGELFF. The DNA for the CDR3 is TGTGCCAGCAGCGCGGACACCCCTTACACCGGGGAGCTGTTTTTT.

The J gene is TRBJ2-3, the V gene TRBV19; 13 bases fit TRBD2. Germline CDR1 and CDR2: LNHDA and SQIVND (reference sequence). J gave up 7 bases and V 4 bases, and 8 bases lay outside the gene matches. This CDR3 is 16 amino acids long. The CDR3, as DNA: TGTGCCAGTAGTACTCCGGGACTAGCGGGAACTCATACGCAGTATTTT. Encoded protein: CASSTPGLAGTHTQYF.

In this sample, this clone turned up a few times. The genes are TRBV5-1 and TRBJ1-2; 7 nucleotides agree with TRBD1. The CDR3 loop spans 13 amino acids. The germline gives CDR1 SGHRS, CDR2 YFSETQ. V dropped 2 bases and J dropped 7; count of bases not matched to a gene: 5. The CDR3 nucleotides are TGCGCCAGCAGCTTAGACAGGGACCTTGGCTACACCTTC. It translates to CASSLDRDLGYTF.

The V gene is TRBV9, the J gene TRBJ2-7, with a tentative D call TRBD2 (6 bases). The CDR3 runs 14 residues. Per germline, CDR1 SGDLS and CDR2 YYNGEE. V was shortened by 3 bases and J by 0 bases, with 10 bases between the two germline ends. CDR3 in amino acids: CASSASEGSYEQYF. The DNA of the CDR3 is TGTGCCAGCAGCGCCTCGGAGGGCTCCTACGAGCAGTACTTC.